This T cell receptor (beta chain) was captured in a study of cytomegalovirus exposure and HLA in healthy donors. Broader study findings: Researchers had no immune exposure information except CMV serostatus available. Sequencing likely produced, as an artifact, a cluster of highly shared sequence variants.

With respect to this clone: Antigen unknown.

This CDR3 has 14 residues. Germline assignment: CDR1 SGHVS and CDR2 FQNEAQ. Trimming removed 1 base from V and 1 base from J, with 7 bases in between. The PCR was carried out with 60 Vbeta primers and 13 Jbeta primers. Here immunoSEQ multiplex PCR was the method, and the copy in TCRdb shows in-frame clones only, minus some. The repertoire has some 150,000 clones, about 77% of them found once; the top ten carry under 2%. The chain recombines TRBV7-8 with TRBJ1-2; D is ambiguous. This TCR was sampled from a female donor in good health and CMV-seronegative. The sequenced sample consisted of PBMCs. The CDR3 reads CASSLGGSNYGYTF. The CDR3, as DNA: TGTGCCAGCAGCTTAGGAGGCAGTAACTATGGCTACACCTTC.